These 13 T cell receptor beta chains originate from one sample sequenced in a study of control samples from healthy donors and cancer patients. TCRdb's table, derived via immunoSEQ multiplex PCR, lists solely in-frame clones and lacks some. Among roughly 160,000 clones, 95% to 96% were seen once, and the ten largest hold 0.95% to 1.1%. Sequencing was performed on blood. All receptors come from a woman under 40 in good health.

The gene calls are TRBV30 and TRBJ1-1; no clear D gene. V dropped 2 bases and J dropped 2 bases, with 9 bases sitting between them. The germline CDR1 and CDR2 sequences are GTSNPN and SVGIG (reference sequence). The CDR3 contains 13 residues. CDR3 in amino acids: CAWSRDGNTEAFF. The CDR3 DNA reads TGTGCCTGGAGTAGGGATGGTAACACTGAAGCTTTCTTT.

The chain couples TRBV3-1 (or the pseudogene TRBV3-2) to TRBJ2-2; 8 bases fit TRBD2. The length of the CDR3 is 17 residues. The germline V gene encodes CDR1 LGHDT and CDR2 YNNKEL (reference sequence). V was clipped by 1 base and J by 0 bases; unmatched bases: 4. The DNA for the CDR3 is TGTGCCAGCAGCCAAGCGGGGGGGGCCTCGAACACCGGGGAGCTGTTTTTT. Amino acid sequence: CASSQAGGASNTGELFF.

The DNA for the CDR3 is TGTGCCATCAGGGGGGACCGGAACACTGAAGCTTTCTTT. It specifies CAIRGDRNTEAFF. The chain has TRBV10-3 and TRBJ1-1, with a possible D match to TRBD1 (5 bases). Trimming removed 6 bases at V and 1 base at J, with 9 bases between. From germline, CDR1 is ENHRY and CDR2 SYGVKD. This CDR3 contains 13 residues.

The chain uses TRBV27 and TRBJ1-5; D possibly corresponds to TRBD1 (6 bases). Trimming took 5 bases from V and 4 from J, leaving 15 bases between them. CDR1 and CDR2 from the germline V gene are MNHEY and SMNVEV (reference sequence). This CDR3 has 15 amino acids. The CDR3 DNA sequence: TGTGCCAGCAGTCCCGGGGACAACCGTAATCAGCCCCAGCATTTT. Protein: CASSPGDNRNQPQHF.

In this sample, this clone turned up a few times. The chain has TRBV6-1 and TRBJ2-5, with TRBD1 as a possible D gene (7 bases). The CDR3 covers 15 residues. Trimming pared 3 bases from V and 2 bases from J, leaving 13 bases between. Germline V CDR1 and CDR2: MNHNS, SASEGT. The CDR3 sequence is CASSEVGGQQETQYF. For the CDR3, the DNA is TGTGCCAGCAGTGAGGTGGGGGGACAGCAAGAGACCCAGTACTTC.

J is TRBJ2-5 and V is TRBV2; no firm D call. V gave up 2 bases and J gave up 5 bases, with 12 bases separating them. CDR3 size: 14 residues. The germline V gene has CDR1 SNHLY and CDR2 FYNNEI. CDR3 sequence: CASSEPSRWETQYF. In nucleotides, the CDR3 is TGTGCCAGCAGTGAACCGTCCCGGTGGGAGACCCAGTACTTC.

DNA of the CDR3: TGTGCCAGCTCACCACTCGGCTGGGATAGCATTCAGTACTTC. It encodes CASSPLGWDSIQYF. This chain links TRBV18 with TRBJ2-4; unclear D gene. V lost 1 base to trimming and J lost 9 bases, with 13 bases between them. This CDR3 region has 14 residues. CDR1 is KGHSH, CDR2 LQKENI, per germline.

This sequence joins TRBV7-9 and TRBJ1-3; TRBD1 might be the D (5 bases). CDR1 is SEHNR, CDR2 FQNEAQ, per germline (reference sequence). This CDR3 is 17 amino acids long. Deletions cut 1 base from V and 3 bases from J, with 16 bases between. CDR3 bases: TGTGCCAGCAGCTTAGGGGTGGGGGATTCGAGTGGAAACACCATATATTTT. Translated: CASSLGVGDSSGNTIYF.

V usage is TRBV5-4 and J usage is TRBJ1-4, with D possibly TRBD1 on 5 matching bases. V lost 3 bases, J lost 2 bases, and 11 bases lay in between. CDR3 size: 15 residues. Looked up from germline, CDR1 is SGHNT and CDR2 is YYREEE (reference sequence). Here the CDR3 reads CASSWGTDTNEKLFF. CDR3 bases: TGTGCCAGCAGCTGGGGGACCGATACTAATGAAAAACTGTTTTTT.

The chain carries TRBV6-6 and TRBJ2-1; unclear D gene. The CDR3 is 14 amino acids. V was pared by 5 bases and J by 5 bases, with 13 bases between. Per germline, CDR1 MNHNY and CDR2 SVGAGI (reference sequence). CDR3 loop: CASSLPLENNEQFF. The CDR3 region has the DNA TGTGCCAGCAGTCTCCCGCTGGAGAACAATGAGCAGTTCTTC.

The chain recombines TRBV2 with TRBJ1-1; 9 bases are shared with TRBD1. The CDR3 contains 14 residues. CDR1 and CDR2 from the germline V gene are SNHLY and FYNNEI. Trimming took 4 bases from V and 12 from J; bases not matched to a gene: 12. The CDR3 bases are TGTGCCAGCAGTGGTCCCTCATCAGGACAGGGGCCTTTCTTT. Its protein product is CASSGPSSGQGPFF.

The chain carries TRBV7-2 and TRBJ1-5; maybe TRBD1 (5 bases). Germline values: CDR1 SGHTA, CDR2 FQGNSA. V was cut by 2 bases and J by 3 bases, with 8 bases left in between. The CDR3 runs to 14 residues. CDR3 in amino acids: CASSLRGINQPQHF. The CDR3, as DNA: TGTGCCAGCAGCTTAAGGGGAATCAATCAGCCCCAGCATTTT.

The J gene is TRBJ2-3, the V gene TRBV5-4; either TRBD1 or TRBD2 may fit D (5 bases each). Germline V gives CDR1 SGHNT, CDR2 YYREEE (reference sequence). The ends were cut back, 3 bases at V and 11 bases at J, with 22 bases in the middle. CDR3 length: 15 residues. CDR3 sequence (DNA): TGTGCCAGCAGCTCCAAAGGTCTGGGGACCCCGGGGCAGTATTTT. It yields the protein CASSSKGLGTPGQYF.